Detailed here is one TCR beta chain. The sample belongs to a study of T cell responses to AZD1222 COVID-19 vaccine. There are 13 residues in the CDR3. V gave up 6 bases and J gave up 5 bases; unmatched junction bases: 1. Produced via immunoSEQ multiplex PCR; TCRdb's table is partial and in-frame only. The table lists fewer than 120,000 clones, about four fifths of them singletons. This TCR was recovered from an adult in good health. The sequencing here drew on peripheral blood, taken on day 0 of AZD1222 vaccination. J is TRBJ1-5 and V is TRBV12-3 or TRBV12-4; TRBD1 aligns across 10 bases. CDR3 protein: CASRGQGDQPQHF. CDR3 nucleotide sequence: TGTGCCAGCAGAGGACAGGGGGATCAGCCCCAGCATTTT.